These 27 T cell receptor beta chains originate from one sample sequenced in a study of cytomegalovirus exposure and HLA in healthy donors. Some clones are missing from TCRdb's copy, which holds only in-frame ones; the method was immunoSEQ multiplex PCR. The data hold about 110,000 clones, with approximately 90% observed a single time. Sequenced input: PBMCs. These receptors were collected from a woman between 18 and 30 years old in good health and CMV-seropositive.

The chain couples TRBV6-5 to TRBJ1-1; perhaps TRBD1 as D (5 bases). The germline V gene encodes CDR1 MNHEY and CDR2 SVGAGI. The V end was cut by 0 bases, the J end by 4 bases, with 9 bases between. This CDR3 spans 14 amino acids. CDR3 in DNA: TGTGCCAGCAGTTACTCCGGCAGGGTCACTGAAGCTTTCTTT. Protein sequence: CASSYSGRVTEAFF.

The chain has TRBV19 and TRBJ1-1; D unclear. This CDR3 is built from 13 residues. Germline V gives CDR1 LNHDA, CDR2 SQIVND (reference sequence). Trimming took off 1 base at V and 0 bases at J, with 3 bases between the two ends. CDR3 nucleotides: TGTGCCAGTAGTATAGGAGTGAACACTGAAGCTTTCTTT. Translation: CASSIGVNTEAFF.

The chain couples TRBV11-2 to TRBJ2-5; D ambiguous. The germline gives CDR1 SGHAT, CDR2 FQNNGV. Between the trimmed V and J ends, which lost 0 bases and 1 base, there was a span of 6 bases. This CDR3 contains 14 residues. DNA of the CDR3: TGTGCCAGCAGCTTAGATCAGGCCCAAGAGACCCAGTACTTC. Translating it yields CASSLDQAQETQYF.

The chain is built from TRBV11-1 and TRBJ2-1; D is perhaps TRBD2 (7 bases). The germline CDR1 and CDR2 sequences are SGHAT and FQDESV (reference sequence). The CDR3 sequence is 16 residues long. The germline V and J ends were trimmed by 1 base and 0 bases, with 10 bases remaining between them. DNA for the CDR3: TGTGCCAGCAGCTTAGAAGGGGGGGACTCCTACAATGAGCAGTTCTTC. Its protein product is CASSLEGGDSYNEQFF. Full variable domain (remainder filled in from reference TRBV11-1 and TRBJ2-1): EAEVAQSPRYKITEKSQAVAFWCDPISGHATLYWYRQILGQGPELLVQFQDESVVDDSQLPKDRFSAERLKGVDSTLKIQPAELGDSAMYLCASSLEGGDSYNEQFFGPGTRLTVL.

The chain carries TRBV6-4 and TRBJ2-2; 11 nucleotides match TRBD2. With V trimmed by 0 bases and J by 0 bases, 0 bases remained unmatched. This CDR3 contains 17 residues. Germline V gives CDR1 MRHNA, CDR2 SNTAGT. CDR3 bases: TGTGCCAGCAGTGACTCTAGCGGGGGGGCGAACACCGGGGAGCTGTTTTTT. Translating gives CASSDSSGGANTGELFF.

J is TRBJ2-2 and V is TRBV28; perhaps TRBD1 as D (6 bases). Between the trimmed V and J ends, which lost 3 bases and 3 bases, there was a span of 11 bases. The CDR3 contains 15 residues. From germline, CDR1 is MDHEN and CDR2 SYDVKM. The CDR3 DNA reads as TGTGCCAGCAGTTTGTACAGGGCGGACACCGGGGAGCTGTTTTTT. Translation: CASSLYRADTGELFF.

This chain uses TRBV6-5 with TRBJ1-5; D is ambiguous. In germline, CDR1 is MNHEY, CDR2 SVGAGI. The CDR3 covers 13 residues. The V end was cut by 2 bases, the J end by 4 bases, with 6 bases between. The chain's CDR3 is CASSYDGNQPQHF. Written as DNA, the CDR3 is TGTGCCAGCAGTTACGACGGGAATCAGCCCCAGCATTTT.

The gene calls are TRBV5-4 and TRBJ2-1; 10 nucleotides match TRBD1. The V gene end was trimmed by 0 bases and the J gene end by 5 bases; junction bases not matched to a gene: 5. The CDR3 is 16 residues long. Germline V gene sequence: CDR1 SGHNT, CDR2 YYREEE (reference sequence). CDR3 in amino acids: CASSLVRGQGHNEQFF. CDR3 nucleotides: TGTGCCAGCAGCTTGGTACGGGGACAGGGGCACAATGAGCAGTTCTTC.

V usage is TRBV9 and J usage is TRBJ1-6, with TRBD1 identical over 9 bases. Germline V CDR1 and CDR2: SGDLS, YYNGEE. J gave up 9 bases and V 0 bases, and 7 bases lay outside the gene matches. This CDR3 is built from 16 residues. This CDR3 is CASSVAPDRGASPLHF. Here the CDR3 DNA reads TGTGCCAGCAGCGTAGCTCCGGACAGGGGAGCTTCACCCCTCCACTTT.

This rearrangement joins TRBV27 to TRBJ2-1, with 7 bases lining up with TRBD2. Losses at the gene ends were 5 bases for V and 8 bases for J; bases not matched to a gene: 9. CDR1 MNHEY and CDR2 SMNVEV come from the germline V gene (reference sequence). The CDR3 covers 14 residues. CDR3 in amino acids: CASSTLRGWDEQFF. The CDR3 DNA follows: TGTGCCAGCAGTACCCTGCGGGGGTGGGATGAGCAGTTCTTC.

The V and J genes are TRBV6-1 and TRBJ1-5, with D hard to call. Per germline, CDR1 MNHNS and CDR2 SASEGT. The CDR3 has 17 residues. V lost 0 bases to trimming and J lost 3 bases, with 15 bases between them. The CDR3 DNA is TGTGCCAGCAGTGAAGCAGGAGGATGGGCATTCAATCAGCCCCAGCATTTT. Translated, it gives CASSEAGGWAFNQPQHF.

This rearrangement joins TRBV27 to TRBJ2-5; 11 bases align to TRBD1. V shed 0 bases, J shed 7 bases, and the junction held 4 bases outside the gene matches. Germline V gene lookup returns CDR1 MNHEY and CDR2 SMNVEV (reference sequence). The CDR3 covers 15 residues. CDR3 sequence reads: CASSLSPGQGGTQYF. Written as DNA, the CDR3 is TGTGCCAGCAGTTTATCGCCGGGACAGGGGGGGACCCAGTACTTC.

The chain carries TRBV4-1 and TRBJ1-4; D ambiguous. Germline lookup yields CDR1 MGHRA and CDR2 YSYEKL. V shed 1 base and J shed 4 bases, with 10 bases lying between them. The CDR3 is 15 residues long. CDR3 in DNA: TGCGCCAGCAGCCAAGTTAGCAGCAGTAATGAAAAACTGTTTTTT. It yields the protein CASSQVSSSNEKLFF.

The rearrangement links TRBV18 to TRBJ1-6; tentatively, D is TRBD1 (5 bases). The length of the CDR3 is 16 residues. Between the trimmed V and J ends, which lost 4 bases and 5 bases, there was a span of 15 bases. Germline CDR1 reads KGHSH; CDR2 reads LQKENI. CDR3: CASSQPRYRNNSPLHF. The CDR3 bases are TGTGCCAGCTCACAACCACGATACAGGAATAATTCACCCCTCCACTTT.

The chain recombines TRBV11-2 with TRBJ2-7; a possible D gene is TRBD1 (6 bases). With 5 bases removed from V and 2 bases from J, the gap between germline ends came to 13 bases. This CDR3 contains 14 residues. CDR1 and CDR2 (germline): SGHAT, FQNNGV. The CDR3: CASSHNRDTYEQYF. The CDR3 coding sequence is TGTGCCAGCAGCCATAACCGGGACACCTACGAGCAGTACTTC.

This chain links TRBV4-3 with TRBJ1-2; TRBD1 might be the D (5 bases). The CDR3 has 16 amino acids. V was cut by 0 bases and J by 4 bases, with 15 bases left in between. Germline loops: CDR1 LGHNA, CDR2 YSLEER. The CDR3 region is CASSQESGEVTYGYTF. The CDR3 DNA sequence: TGCGCCAGCAGCCAAGAATCGGGGGAAGTCACCTATGGCTACACCTTC.

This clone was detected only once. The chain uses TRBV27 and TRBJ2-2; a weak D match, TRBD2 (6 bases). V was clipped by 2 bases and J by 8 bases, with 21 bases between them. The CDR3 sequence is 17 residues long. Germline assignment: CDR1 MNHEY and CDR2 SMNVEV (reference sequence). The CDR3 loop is CASSLRGGAGRTGELFF. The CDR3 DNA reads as TGTGCCAGCAGTTTAAGGGGCGGGGCAGGGAGAACGGGGGAGCTGTTTTTT.

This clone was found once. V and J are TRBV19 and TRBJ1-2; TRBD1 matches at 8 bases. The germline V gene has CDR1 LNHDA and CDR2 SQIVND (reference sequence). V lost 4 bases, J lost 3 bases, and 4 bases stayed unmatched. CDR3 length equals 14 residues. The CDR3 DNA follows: TGTGCCAGTAGTACACCGGGACAGGACTATGGCTACACCTTC. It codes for CASSTPGQDYGYTF.

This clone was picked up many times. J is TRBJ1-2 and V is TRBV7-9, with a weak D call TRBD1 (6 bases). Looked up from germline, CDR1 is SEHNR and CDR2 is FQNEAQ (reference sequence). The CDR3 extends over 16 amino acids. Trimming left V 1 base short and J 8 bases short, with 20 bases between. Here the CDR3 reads CASSLVVLTGREGYTF. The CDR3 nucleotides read TGTGCCAGCAGCTTAGTGGTGCTTACAGGGCGAGAAGGCTACACCTTC.

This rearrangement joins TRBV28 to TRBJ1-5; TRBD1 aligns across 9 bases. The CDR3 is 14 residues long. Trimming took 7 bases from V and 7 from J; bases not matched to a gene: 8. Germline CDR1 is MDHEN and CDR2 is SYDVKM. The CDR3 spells CASTQQGANQPQHF. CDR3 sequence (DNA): TGTGCCAGCACCCAACAGGGGGCGAACCAGCCCCAGCATTTT.

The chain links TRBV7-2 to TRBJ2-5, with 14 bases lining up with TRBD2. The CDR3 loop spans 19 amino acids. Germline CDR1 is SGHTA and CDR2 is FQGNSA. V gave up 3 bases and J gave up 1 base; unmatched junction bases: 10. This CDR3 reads CASSLDLTGLAGGQETQYF. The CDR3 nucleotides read TGTGCCAGCAGCTTGGATCTCACAGGACTAGCGGGGGGCCAAGAGACCCAGTACTTC.

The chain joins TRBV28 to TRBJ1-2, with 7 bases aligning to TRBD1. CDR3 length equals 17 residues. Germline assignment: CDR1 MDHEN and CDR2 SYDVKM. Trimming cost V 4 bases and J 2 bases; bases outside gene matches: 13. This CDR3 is CASSSPNPGQNNYGYTF. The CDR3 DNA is TGTGCCAGCAGTTCACCGAACCCGGGACAGAACAACTATGGCTACACCTTC.

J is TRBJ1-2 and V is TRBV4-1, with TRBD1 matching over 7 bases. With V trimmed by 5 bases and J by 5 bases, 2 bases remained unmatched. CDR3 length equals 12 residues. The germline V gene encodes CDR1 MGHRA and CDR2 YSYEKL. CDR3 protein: CASSEGQYGYTF. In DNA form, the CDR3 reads TGCGCCAGCAGCGAGGGACAGTATGGCTACACCTTC.

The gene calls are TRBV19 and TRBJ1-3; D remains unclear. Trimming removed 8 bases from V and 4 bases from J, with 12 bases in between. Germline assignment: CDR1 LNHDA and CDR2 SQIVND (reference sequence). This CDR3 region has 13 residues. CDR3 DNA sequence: TGTGCCAGTTGCCCGTCACGGGGAAACACCATATATTTT. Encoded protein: CASCPSRGNTIYF.

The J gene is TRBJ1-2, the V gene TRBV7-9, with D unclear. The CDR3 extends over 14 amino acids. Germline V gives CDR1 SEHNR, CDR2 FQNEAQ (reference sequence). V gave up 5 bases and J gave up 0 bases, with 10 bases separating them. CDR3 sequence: CASSAGGTNYGYTF. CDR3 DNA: TGTGCCAGCAGCGCTGGTGGCACTAACTATGGCTACACCTTC.

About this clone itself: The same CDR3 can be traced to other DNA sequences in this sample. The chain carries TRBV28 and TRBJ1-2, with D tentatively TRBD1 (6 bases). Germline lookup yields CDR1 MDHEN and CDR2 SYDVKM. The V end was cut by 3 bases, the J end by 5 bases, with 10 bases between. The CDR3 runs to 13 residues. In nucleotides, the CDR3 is TGTGCCAGCAGTTTGGGTCAGGGGTATGGCTACACCTTC. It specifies CASSLGQGYGYTF.

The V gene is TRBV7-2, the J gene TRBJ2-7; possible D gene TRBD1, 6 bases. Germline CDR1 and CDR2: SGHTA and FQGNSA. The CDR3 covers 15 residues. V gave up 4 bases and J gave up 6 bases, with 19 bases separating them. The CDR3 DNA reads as TGTGCCAGCAGCTCCCGACCGGACAGTCCCAGCGAGCAGTACTTC. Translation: CASSSRPDSPSEQYF.